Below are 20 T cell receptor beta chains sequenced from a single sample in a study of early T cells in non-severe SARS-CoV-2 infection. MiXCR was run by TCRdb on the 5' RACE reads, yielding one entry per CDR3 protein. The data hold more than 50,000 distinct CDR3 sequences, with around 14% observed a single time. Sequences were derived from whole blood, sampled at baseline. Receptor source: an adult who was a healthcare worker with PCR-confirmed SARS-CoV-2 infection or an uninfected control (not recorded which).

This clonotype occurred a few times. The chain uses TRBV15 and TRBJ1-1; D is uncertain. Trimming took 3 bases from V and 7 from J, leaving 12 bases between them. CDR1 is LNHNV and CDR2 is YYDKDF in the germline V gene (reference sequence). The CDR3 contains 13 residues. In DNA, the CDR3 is TGTGCCACCAGCAGCCACGGGGATGTTGAAGCTTTCTTT. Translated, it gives CATSSHGDVEAFF.

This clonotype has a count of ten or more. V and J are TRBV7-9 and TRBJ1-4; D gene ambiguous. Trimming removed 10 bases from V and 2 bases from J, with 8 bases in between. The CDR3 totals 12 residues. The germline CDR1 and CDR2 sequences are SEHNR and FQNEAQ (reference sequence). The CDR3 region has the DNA TGTGCCACCGGCCGGACTAATGAAAAACTGTTTTTT. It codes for CATGRTNEKLFF.

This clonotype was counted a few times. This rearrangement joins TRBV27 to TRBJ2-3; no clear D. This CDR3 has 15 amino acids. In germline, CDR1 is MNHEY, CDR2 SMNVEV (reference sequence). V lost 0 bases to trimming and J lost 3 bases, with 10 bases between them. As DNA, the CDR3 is TGTGCCAGCAGTTTATCTACTGCTCAGACAGATACGCAGTATTTT. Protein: CASSLSTAQTDTQYF.

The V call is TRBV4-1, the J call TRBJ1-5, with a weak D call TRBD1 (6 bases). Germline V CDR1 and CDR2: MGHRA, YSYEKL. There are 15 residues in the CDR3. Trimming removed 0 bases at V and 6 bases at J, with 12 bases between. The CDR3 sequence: CASSQDQGGGQPQHF. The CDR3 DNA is TGCGCCAGCAGCCAAGATCAAGGGGGAGGTCAGCCCCAGCATTTT.

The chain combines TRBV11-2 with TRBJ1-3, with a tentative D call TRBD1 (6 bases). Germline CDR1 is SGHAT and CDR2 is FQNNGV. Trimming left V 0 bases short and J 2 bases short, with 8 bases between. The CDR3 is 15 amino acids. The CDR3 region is CASSLERGAGNTIYF. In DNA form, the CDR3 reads TGTGCCAGCAGCTTAGAGAGGGGGGCTGGAAACACCATATATTTT.

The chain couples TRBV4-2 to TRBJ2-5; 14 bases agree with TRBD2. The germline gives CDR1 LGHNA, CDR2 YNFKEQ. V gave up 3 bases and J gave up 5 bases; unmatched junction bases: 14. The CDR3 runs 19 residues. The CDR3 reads CASSHPTGTSGSRGETQYF. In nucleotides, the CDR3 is TGTGCCAGCAGCCATCCTACCGGGACTAGCGGGAGCCGAGGGGAGACCCAGTACTTC.

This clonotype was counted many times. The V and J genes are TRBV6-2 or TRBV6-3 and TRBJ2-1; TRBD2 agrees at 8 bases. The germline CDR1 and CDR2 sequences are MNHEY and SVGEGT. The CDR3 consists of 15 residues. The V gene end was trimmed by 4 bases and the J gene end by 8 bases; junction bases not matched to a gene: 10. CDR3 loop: CASSSLAGSADEQFF. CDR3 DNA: TGTGCCAGCAGTTCTTTAGCGGGGTCCGCCGATGAGCAGTTCTTC.

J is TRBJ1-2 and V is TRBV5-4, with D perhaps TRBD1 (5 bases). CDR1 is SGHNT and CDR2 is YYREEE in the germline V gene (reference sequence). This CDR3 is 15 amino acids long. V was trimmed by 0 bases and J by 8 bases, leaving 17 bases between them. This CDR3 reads CASSLGPRAKEGYTF. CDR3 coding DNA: TGTGCCAGCAGCTTGGGACCCAGGGCAAAGGAGGGCTACACCTTC.

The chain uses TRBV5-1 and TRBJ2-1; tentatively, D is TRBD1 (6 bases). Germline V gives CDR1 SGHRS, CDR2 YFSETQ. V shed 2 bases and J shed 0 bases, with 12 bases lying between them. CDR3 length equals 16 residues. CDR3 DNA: TGCGCCAGCAGCTTCAGGGGCCCGAGCTCCTACAATGAGCAGTTCTTC. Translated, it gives CASSFRGPSSYNEQFF.

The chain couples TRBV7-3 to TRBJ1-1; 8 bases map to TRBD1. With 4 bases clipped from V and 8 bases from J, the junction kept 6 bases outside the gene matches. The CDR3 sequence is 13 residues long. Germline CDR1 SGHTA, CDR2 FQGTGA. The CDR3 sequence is CASSYRQGAEAFF. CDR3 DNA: TGTGCCAGCAGCTACCGGCAGGGGGCAGAAGCTTTCTTT.

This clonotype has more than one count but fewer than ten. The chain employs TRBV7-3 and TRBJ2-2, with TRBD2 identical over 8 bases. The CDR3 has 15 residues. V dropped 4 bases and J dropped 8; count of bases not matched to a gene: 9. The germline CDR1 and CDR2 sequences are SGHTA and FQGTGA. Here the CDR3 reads CASSYSGGPGGELFF. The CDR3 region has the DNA TGTGCCAGCAGCTACAGCGGGGGTCCGGGAGGGGAGCTGTTTTTT. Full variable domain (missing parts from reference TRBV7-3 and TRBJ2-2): GAGVSQTPSNKVTEKGKYVELRCDPISGHTALYWYRQSLGQGPEFLIYFQGTGAADDSGLPNDRFFAVRPEGSVSTLKIQRTERGDSAVYLCASSYSGGPGGELFFGEGSRLTVL.

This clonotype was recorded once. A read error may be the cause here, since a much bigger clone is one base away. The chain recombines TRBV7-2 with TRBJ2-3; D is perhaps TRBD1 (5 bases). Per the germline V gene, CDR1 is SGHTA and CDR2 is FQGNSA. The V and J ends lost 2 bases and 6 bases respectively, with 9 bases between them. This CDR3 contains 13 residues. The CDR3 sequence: CASSLLGRDTQYF. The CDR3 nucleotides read TGTGCCAGCAGCTTATTGGGGCGGGATACGCAGTATTTT.

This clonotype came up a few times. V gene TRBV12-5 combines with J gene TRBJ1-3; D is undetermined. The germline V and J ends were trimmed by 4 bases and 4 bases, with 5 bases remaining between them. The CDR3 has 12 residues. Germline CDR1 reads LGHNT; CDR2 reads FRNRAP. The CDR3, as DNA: TGTGCTAGTGGTTCAGAAGGAAACACCATATATTTT. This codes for CASGSEGNTIYF.

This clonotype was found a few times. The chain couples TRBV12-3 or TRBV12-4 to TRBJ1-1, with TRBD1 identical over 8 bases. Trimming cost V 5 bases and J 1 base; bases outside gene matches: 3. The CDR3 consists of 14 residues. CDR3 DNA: TGTGCCAGCAGTGGGGACAGGTGGAACACTGAAGCTTTCTTT. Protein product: CASSGDRWNTEAFF.

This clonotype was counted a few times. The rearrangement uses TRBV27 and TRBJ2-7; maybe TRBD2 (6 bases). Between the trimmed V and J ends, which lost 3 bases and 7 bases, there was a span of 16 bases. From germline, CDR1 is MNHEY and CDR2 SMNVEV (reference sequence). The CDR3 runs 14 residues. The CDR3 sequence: CASSLAGTPAEQYF. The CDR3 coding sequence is TGTGCCAGCAGTTTGGCGGGGACCCCCGCTGAGCAGTACTTC.

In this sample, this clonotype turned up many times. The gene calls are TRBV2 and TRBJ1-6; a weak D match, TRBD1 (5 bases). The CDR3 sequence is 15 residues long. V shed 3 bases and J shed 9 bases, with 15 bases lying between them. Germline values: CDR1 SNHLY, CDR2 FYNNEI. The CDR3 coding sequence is TGTGCCAGCAGTGATGAGGGGTTCGGGACTTCACCCCTCCACTTT. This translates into CASSDEGFGTSPLHF.

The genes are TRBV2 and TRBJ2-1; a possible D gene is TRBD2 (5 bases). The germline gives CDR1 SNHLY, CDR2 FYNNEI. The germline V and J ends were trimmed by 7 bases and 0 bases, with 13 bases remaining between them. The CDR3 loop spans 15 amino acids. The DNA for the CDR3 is TGTGCCAGCATCCCGGCGGGCAGCTCCTACAATGAGCAGTTCTTC. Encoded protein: CASIPAGSSYNEQFF.

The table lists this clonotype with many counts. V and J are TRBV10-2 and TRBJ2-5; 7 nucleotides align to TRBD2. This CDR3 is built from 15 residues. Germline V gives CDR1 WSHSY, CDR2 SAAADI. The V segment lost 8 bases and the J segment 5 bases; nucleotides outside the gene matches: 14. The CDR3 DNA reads TGCGCCAGCCTTAAACCGGGACCAGCGGGGGAGACCCAGTACTTC. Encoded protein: CASLKPGPAGETQYF.

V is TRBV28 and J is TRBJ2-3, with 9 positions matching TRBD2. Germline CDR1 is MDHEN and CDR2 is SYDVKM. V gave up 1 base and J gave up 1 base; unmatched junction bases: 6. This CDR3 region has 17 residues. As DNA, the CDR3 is TGTGCCAGCAGTTTATATGCGGGGGGGCGTGGCACAGATACGCAGTATTTT. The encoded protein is CASSLYAGGRGTDTQYF.

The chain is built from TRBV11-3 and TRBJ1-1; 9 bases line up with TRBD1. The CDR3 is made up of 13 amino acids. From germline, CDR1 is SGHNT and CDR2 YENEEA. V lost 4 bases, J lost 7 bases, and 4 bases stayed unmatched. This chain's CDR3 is CASSSLTGGEAFF. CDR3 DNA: TGTGCCAGCAGCTCCTTGACAGGGGGTGAAGCTTTCTTT.